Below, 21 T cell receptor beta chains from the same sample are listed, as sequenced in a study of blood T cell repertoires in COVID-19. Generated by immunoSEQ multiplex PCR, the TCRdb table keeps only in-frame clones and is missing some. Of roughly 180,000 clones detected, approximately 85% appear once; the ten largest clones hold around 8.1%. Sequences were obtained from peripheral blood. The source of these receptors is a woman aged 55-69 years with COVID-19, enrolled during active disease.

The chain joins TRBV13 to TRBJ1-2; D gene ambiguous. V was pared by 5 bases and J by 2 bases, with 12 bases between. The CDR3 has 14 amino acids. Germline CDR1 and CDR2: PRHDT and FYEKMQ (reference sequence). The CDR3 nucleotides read TGTGCCAGCAGCCCAGGAACAATAAACTATGGCTACACCTTC. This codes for CASSPGTINYGYTF.

The CDR3 region has the DNA TGCGCCAGCAGCAGGACAGGGGCGAGCACAGATACGCAGTATTTT. Translation: CASSRTGASTDTQYF. This chain connects TRBV10-1 to TRBJ2-3; TRBD1 aligns across 9 bases. The ends lost 6 bases at V and 0 bases at J; junction bases unmatched: 4. Germline loops: CDR1 WNHNN, CDR2 SYGVQD (reference sequence). The CDR3 consists of 15 residues.

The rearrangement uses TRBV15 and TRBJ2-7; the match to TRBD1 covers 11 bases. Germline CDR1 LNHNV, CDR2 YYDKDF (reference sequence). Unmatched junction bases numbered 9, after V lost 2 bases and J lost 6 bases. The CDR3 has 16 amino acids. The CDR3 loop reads CATSRRSGTGGSEQYF. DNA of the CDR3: TGTGCCACCAGCAGACGCTCCGGGACAGGGGGGAGCGAGCAGTACTTC.

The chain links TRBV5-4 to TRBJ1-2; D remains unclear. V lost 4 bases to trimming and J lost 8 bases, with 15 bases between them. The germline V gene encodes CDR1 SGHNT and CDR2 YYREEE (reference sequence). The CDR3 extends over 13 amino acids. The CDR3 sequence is CASSPGVLWGYTF. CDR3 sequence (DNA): TGTGCCAGCAGCCCCGGGGTCCTTTGGGGCTACACCTTC.

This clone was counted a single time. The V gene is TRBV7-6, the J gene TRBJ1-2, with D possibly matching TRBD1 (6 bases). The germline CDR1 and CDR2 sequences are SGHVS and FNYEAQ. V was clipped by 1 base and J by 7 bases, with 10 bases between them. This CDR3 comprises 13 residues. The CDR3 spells CASSLGGGRGYTF. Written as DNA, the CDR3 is TGTGCCAGCAGCTTAGGGGGGGGCCGTGGCTACACCTTC.

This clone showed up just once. The CDR3 sequence is CASSYSTVAKNIQYF. The CDR3, as DNA: TGTGCCAGCAGCTATTCGACAGTGGCCAAAAACATTCAGTACTTC. The chain couples TRBV28 to TRBJ2-4, with D perhaps matching TRBD1 (5 bases). V was cut by 6 bases and J by 1 base, with 13 bases left in between. This CDR3 has 15 residues. Per the germline V gene, CDR1 is MDHEN and CDR2 is SYDVKM.

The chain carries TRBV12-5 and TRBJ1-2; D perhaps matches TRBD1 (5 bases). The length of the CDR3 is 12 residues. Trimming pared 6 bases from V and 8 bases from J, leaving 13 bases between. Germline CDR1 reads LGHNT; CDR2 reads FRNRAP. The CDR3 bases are TGTGCTAGTGGGTCACGGGGGGAGGGCTACACCTTC. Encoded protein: CASGSRGEGYTF.

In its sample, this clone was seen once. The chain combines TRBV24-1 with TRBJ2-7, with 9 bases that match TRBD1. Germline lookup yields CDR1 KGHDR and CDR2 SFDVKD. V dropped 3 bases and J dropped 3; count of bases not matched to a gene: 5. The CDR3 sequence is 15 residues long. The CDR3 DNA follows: TGTGCCACCAGTGATGCGGGACAGGGCGACTACGAGCAGTACTTC. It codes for CATSDAGQGDYEQYF.

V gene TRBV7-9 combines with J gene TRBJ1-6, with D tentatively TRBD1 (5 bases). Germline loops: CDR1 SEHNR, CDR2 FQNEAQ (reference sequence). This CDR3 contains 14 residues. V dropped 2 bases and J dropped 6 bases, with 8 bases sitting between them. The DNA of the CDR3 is TGTGCCAGCAGCTTACAGGGAAGTAATTCACCCCTCCACTTT. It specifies CASSLQGSNSPLHF.

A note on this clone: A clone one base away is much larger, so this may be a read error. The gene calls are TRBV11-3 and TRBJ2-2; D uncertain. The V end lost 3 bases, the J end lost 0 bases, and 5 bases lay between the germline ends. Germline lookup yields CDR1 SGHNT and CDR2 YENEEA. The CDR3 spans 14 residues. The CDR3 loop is CASSLSSNTGELFF. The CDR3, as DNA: TGTGCCAGCAGCTTGAGTTCGAACACCGGGGAGCTGTTTTTT. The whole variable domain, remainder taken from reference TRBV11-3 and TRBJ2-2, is EAGVVQSPRYKIIEKKQPVAFWCNPISGHNTLYWYLQNLGQGPELLIRYENEEAVDDSQLPKDRFSAERLKGVDSTLKIQPAELGDSAVYLCASSLSSNTGELFFGEGSRLTVL.

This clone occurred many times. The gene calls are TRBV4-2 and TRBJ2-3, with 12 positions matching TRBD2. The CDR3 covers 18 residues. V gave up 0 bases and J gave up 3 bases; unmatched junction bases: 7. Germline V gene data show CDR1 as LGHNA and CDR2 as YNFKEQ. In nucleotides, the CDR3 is TGTGCCAGCAGCCAAGATGGGCGACTAGCGGGGGTAACAGATACGCAGTATTTT. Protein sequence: CASSQDGRLAGVTDTQYF.

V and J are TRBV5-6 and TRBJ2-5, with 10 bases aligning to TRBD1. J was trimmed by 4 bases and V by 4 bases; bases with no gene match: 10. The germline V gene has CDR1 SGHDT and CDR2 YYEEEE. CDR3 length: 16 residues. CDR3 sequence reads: CASSGARDRGGETQYF. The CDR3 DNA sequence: TGTGCCAGCAGCGGGGCCCGGGACAGGGGCGGAGAGACCCAGTACTTC. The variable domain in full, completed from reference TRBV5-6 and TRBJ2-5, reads DAGVTQSPTHLIKTRGQQVTLRCSPKSGHDTVSWYQQALGQGPQFIFQYYEEEERQRGNFPDRFSGHQFPNYSSELNVNALLLGDSALYLCASSGARDRGGETQYFGPGTRLLVL.

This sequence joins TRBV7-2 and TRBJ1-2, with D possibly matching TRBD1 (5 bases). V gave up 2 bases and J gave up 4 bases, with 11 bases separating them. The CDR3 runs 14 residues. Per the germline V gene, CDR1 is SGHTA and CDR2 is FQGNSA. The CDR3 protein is CASSLFRASYGYTF. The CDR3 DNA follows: TGTGCCAGCAGCTTATTCAGGGCGAGCTATGGCTACACCTTC. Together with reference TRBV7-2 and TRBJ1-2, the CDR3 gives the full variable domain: GAGVSQSPSNKVTEKGKDVELRCDPISGHTALYWYRQSLGQGLEFLIYFQGNSAPDKSGLPSDRFSAERTGGSVSTLTIQRTQQEDSAVYLCASSLFRASYGYTFGSGTRLTVV.

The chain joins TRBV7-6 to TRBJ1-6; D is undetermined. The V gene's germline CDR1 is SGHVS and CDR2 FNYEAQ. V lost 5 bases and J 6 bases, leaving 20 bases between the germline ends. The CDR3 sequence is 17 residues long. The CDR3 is CASSPSPFFDSNSPLHF. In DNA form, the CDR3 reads TGTGCCAGCAGCCCTAGTCCTTTCTTTGACTCTAATTCACCCCTCCACTTT.

CDR3 sequence reads: CASSSPIQGIPGANVLTF. For the CDR3, the DNA is TGTGCCAGCAGCTCACCCATCCAGGGTATCCCTGGGGCCAACGTCCTGACTTTC. The chain employs TRBV7-8 and TRBJ2-6, with a possible D match to TRBD1 (5 bases). Germline V gives CDR1 SGHVS, CDR2 FQNEAQ. This CDR3 is 18 amino acids long. The V end was cut by 4 bases, the J end by 2 bases, with 18 bases between. The complete variable domain, with remaining parts taken from reference TRBV7-8 and TRBJ2-6, reads GAGVSQSPRYKVAKRGQDVALRCDPISGHVSLFWYQQALGQGPEFLTYFQNEAQLDKSGLPSDRFFAERPEGSVSTLKIQRTQQEDSAVYLCASSSPIQGIPGANVLTFGAGSRLTVL.

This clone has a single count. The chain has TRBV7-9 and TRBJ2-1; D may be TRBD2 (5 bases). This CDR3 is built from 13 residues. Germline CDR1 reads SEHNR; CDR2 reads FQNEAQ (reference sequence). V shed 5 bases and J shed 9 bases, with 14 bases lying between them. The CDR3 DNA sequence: TGTGCCAGCAGCCTAAACCCGGGGAGTGAGCAGTTCTTC. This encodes CASSLNPGSEQFF.

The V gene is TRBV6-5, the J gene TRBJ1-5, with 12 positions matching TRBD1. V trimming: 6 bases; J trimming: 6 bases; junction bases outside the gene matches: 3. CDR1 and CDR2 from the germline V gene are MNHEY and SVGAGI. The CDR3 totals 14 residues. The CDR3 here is CASRGTGGTQPQHF. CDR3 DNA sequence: TGTGCCAGCAGGGGGACAGGGGGCACTCAGCCCCAGCATTTT.

Here the CDR3 DNA reads TGTGCCAGTAGTATAGCGGGGACTAGCGGGGGCGGAGATACGCAGTATTTT. This encodes CASSIAGTSGGGDTQYF. This rearrangement joins TRBV19 to TRBJ2-3, with 14 bases aligning to TRBD2. There are 17 residues in the CDR3. Unmatched junction bases numbered 5, after V lost 1 base and J lost 5 bases. Per germline, CDR1 LNHDA and CDR2 SQIVND (reference sequence).

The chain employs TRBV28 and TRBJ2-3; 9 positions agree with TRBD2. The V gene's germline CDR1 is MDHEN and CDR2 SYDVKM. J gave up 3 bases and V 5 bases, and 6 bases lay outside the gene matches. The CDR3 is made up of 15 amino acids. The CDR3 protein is CASSSSGSGTDTQYF. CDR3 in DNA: TGTGCCAGCAGTAGTAGCGGGAGTGGAACAGATACGCAGTATTTT.

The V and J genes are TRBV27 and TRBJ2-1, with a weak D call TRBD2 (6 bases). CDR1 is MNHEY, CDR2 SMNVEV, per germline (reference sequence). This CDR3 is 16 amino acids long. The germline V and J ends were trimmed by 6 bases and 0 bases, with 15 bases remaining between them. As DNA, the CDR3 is TGTGCCAGCAGGCCGGGAGCAAGGAGCTCCTACAATGAGCAGTTCTTC. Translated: CASRPGARSSYNEQFF.

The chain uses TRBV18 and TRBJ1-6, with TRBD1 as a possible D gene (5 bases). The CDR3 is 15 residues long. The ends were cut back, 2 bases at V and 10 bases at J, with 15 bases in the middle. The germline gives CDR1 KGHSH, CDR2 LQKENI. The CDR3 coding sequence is TGTGCCAGCTCACCAATCCATACAGGACAATCACCCCTCCACTTT. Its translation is CASSPIHTGQSPLHF. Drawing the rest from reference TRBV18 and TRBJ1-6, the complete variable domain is NAGVMQNPRHLVRRRGQEARLRCSPMKGHSHVYWYRQLPEEGLKFMVYLQKENIIDESGMPKERFSAEFPKEGPSILRIQQVVRGDSAAYFCASSPIHTGQSPLHFGNGTRLTVT.